This TCR beta chain derives from a study of cytomegalovirus exposure and HLA in healthy donors. Overall study results and limits: The study flagged 150 to 200 TCR beta chains as cytomegalovirus-associated. Analyses of presence/absence relied on an assumption of roughly uniform sequencing depth across donors.

PCR primers comprised 60 Vbeta and 13 Jbeta primers. Profiling relied on immunoSEQ multiplex PCR, and the TCRdb table lists in-frame clones only, not all of them. The sample includes 82,000 or so clones, roughly a tenth of them seen just once. The CDR3 contains 18 residues. This clone was seen more than once but under ten times. Its antigen is not identified. The sequence was obtained from a man between 60 and 75 years old in good health and CMV-seropositive. The chain has TRBV21-1 and TRBJ1-5; no check of the table's D call, TRBD1, against the DNA was made. TRBV21-1 is a documented pseudogene. Sequenced material: PBMCs. The chain's CDR3 is CASSWHWGRGCSNQPQHF. CDR3 DNA sequence: TGTGCCAGCAGCTGGCATTGGGGCAGGGGTTGTAGCAATCAGCCCCAGCATTTT.